The rows below give T cell receptor beta chains drawn from one sample of a study of T cell changes during pregnancy in multiple sclerosis. Method: immunoSEQ multiplex PCR; TCRdb's copy keeps in-frame clones and lacks some. The table records fewer than 140,000 clones, about 89% of them present only once. Sequences were derived from peripheral blood, sampled before pregnancy. These receptor sequences come from a female donor with multiple sclerosis, enrolled in a pregnancy study. The conserved cysteine and the conserved F or W are not part of the CDR3 here. Fields, in order: J gene, V gene, CDR3 protein.

>TRBJ2-1|TRBV7-3
ASSLLAGGPGIEQF
>TRBJ2-1|TRBV4-2
ASRKRGGIDNEQF
>NA|TRBV11-3
ASRAGEISYEQY
>TRBJ1-2|TRBV11-2
ASSPTGDYGYT
>TRBJ1-1|TRBV18
ASSSKYPQGSITEAF
>TRBJ2-4|TRBV27
ASSLRLSGGLKNIQY
>TRBJ2-1|TRBV6-5
ASSYSEGGENEQF
>TRBJ2-5|TRBV29-1
SVATTQETQY
>TRBJ2-1|TRBV5-1
ASSVTSGADNEQF
>TRBJ1-4|TRBV19
ASSIRGQGEKLF
>TRBJ1-5|TRBV4-3
ASSQGTGVNQPQH
>TRBJ1-5|TRBV19
ASSIGGPQH
>TRBJ1-2|TRBV5-6
ASSLVSRAANYGYT
>TRBJ1-1|TRBV18
ASSPQAGQGASAF
>TRBJ2-7|TRBV7-6
ASRPTGPSYEQY
>TRBJ1-1|TRBV25-1
ASSVQGKAF
>TRBJ1-2|TRBV6-1
ASSPGRGGYGYT
>TRBJ2-1|TRBV27
ASRTGQGVNEQF
>TRBJ2-7|TRBV25-1
ASSEFSGVYEQY
>TRBJ1-1|TRBV9
ASSFTGDTEAF
>TRBJ1-2|TRBV5-4
ASSGDRVYGYT
>TRBJ1-2|TRBV30
AWREGNYGYT
>TRBJ2-2|TRBV4-3
ASSQDPPRGGANTGELF
>TRBJ1-3|TRBV5-1
ASSLVGTGGNTIY
>TRBJ2-3|TRBV5-1
ASSLSLAGGTDTQY
>TRBJ1-1|TRBV6-1
ASKAKMNTEAF
>TRBJ1-2|TRBV6-1
ASRSGTDFYGYT
>TRBJ2-2|TRBV9
ASSQGTGGTGELF
>TRBJ2-1|TRBV7-3
ASSPGGEGPI
>TRBJ2-5|TRBV29-1
SVTFRTGDQETQY
>TRBJ2-7|TRBV28
ASSLLAGGFVNEQY
>TRBJ2-2|TRBV27
ASSTETGGYTGELF
>TRBJ2-1|TRBV5-1
ASSPTGLAGWSEQF
>TRBJ1-5|TRBV6-1
ASSPEVHQPQH
>TRBJ2-2|TRBV5-6
ASSVEGTGLTGELF
>TRBJ1-1|TRBV5-1
ASSRTANTEAF
>TRBJ1-1|TRBV21-1
ASSRQGNTEAF
>TRBJ2-7|TRBV19
ASSMGGRNEQY
>TRBJ2-1|TRBV6-5
ASSYYRDNEQF
>TRBJ2-2|TRBV7-6
ASSLGFLHTGELF
>TRBJ2-1|TRBV11-3
ASSLVSDEQF
>TRBJ1-1|TRBV10-3
AIRPDTNTEAF
>TRBJ2-3|TRBV27
ASSLAIGGLTQY
>TRBJ1-1|TRBV30
AWSTGQLNTEAF